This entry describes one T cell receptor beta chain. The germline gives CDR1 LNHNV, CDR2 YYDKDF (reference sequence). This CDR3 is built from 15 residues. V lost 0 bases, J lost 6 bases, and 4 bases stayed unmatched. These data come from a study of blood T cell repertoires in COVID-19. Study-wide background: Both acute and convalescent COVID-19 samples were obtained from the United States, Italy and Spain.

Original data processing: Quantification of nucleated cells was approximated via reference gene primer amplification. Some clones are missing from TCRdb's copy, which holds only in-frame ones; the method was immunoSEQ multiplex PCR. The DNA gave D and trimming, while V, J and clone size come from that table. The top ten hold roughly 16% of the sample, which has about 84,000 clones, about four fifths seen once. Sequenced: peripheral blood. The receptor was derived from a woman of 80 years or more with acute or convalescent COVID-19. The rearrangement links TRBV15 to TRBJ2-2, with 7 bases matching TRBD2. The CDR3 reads CATSRDGGSAGELFF. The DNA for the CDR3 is TGTGCCACCAGCAGAGACGGGGGGAGTGCCGGGGAGCTGTTTTTT.